The 13 T cell receptor beta chains below come from one sample, sequenced in a study of CD8 T cells in ankylosing spondylitis. MiXCR was run by TCRdb on the 5' RACE reads, yielding one entry per CDR3 protein. The sample has tens of thousands of distinct CDR3 sequences; 2.5% to 3% are singletons. Sequenced: blood, either unsorted or a sorted T cell fraction (not recorded which). These receptors were collected from a female donor with ankylosing spondylitis or in good health (not recorded which).

About this clonotype: A much larger clone differs by one base, so this may be a read error. The genes are TRBV9 and TRBJ1-2; D remains unclear. V gave up 3 bases and J gave up 6 bases, with 18 bases separating them. The CDR3 extends over 15 amino acids. CDR1 and CDR2 (germline): SGDLS, YYNGEE. CDR3 DNA: TGTGCCAGCAGCGGAGACTGTACGGGCCGGAATGGCTACACCTTC. As protein: CASSGDCTGRNGYTF.

This clonotype was counted many times. This chain connects TRBV9 to TRBJ2-5; D perhaps matches TRBD2 (6 bases). The CDR3 totals 16 residues. Trimming pared 2 bases from V and 1 base from J, leaving 15 bases between. Germline V gene data show CDR1 as SGDLS and CDR2 as YYNGEE. This chain's CDR3 is CASSVGVAEVQETQYF. The CDR3 DNA reads as TGTGCCAGCAGCGTCGGAGTAGCGGAGGTCCAAGAGACCCAGTACTTC.

Many counts were recorded for this clonotype. This chain's CDR3 is CASSVEGVKDTQYF. The CDR3 region has the DNA TGTGCCAGCAGCGTAGAGGGGGTCAAGGATACGCAGTATTTT. This chain links TRBV9 with TRBJ2-3; D is perhaps TRBD1 (6 bases). V lost 0 bases and J 6 bases, leaving 11 bases between the germline ends. This CDR3 contains 14 residues. Germline CDR1 is SGDLS and CDR2 is YYNGEE.

This clonotype was seen at least ten times. J is TRBJ2-1 and V is TRBV9, with D possibly being TRBD1 or TRBD2 (5 bases each). From germline, CDR1 is SGDLS and CDR2 YYNGEE. The CDR3 spans 15 residues. V was pared by 3 bases and J by 2 bases, with 12 bases between. As DNA, the CDR3 is TGTGCCAGCAGCGCGGGTGGGACGGCCTACAATGAGCAGTTCTTC. Protein: CASSAGGTAYNEQFF.

This clonotype was recorded many times. The rearrangement joins TRBV9 to TRBJ1-6, with TRBD1 matching over 9 bases. V was pared by 0 bases and J by 10 bases, with 2 bases of the junction left unmatched. Germline-derived CDR1 and CDR2 are SGDLS and YYNGEE. The CDR3 consists of 14 residues. CDR3 protein: CASSVEGQGSPLHF. Written as DNA, the CDR3 is TGTGCCAGCAGCGTAGAGGGACAGGGCTCACCCCTCCACTTT.

This clonotype showed up many times. This chain uses TRBV9 with TRBJ1-4, with a weak D call TRBD1 (6 bases). Between the trimmed V and J ends, which lost 4 bases and 8 bases, there was a span of 21 bases. This CDR3 contains 16 residues. Germline CDR1 and CDR2: SGDLS and YYNGEE. The CDR3 here is CASSPETGSTYEKLFF. CDR3 bases: TGTGCCAGCAGCCCAGAAACAGGGTCCACTTACGAAAAACTGTTTTTT. The full variable domain, its missing parts supplied by reference TRBV9 and TRBJ1-4, is DSGVTQTPKHLITATGQRVTLRCSPRSGDLSVYWYQQSLDQGLQFLIQYYNGEERAKGNILERFSAQQFPDLHSELNLSSLELGDSALYFCASSPETGSTYEKLFFGSGTQLSVL.

This clonotype was counted many times. The chain links TRBV9 to TRBJ2-2; 7 bases match TRBD1. J lost 5 bases, V lost 2 bases, and 6 bases had no gene match. The CDR3 length is 15 residues. Germline-derived CDR1 and CDR2 are SGDLS and YYNGEE. For the CDR3, the DNA is TGTGCCAGCAGCGTCACAGGGGCTGGGACCGGGGAGCTGTTTTTT. Amino acids: CASSVTGAGTGELFF.

Sample share makes this clonotype medium-sized. The rearrangement uses TRBV9 and TRBJ2-2; D unclear. Between the trimmed V and J ends, which lost 0 bases and 5 bases, there was a span of 5 bases. Germline CDR1 and CDR2: SGDLS and YYNGEE. The CDR3 spans 13 residues. This CDR3 reads CASSVEWTGELFF. The DNA for the CDR3 is TGTGCCAGCAGCGTAGAGTGGACCGGGGAGCTGTTTTTT.

This clonotype occurred many times. The rearrangement joins TRBV9 to TRBJ2-2; tentatively, D is TRBD1 or TRBD2 (6 bases each). Trimming left V 5 bases short and J 0 bases short, with 20 bases between. The germline CDR1 and CDR2 sequences are SGDLS and YYNGEE. The CDR3 consists of 18 residues. CDR3 nucleotides: TGTGCCAGCAGAAGGGGAGGTGTAGGGGGGTCGAACACCGGGGAGCTGTTTTTT. Translated: CASRRGGVGGSNTGELFF.

This clonotype was seen ten or more times. The limits of the CDR3 on the DNA are not certain, so only TCRdb's listed CDR3 is given. V is TRBV9 and J is TRBJ1-2. Germline values: CDR1 SGDLS, CDR2 YYNGEE. A total of 12 residues make up the CDR3, ends included. CDR3 in amino acids: CASSVAPGTLTF.

The table lists this clonotype with many counts. The chain is built from TRBV9 and TRBJ2-7; D may be TRBD1 (5 bases). The CDR3 spans 14 residues. CDR1 SGDLS and CDR2 YYNGEE come from the germline V gene. V lost 0 bases to trimming and J lost 5 bases, with 12 bases between them. CDR3 coding DNA: TGTGCCAGCAGCGTAGCGGGCAGGGCGGACGAGCAGTACTTC. Its protein product is CASSVAGRADEQYF.

This clonotype was counted ten times or more. The chain recombines TRBV9 with TRBJ2-2; D is uncertain. Germline V gene lookup returns CDR1 SGDLS and CDR2 YYNGEE. The V and J ends lost 4 bases and 7 bases respectively, with 17 bases between them. The CDR3 totals 15 residues. CDR3: CASSPPGQQIGELFF. Here the CDR3 DNA reads TGTGCCAGCAGCCCCCCGGGTCAACAAATCGGGGAGCTGTTTTTT.

This chain uses TRBV9 with TRBJ2-3, with D tentatively TRBD1 (5 bases). CDR1 and CDR2 (germline): SGDLS, YYNGEE. The ends were cut back, 2 bases at V and 0 bases at J, with 10 bases in the middle. This CDR3 region has 15 residues. The CDR3 sequence: CASSVGASSTDTQYF. Here the CDR3 DNA reads TGTGCCAGCAGCGTTGGGGCGTCTAGCACAGATACGCAGTATTTT.